Below are 24 T cell receptor beta chains sequenced from a single sample in a study of blood T cells in healthy people across ages. Sample-barcoded 5' priming and a J-beta primer mix drove a second PCR of roughly 6 to 12 cycles. TCRdb re-called the 5' RACE reads through MiXCR, storing one row per CDR3 protein. The sample includes 1.5 million to 2 million distinct CDR3 sequences, about 30% of them seen just once. Sequences were obtained from blood. All receptors come from a woman aged 25 to 45 in good health.

The J gene is TRBJ2-3, the V gene TRBV5-5, with D possibly TRBD2 on 6 matching bases. Trimming left V 1 base short and J 2 bases short, with 11 bases between. The CDR3 runs 15 residues. Germline CDR1 reads SGHKS; CDR2 reads YYEKEE (reference sequence). This chain's CDR3 is CASSLNGGTTDTQYF. The CDR3 nucleotides read TGTGCCAGCAGCTTGAACGGGGGAACCACAGATACGCAGTATTTT.

This sequence joins TRBV6-5 and TRBJ1-2; 7 bases align to TRBD1. Unmatched junction bases numbered 10, after V lost 0 bases and J lost 12 bases. Per the germline V gene, CDR1 is MNHEY and CDR2 is SVGAGI. The CDR3 is made up of 14 amino acids. The CDR3 coding sequence is TGTGCCAGCAGTTACTCCGGGGACAGAACCTCCCACACCTTC. The encoded protein is CASSYSGDRTSHTF.

The V gene is TRBV20-1, the J gene TRBJ2-7; TRBD1 agrees at 7 bases. The V gene end was trimmed by 3 bases and the J gene end by 4 bases; junction bases not matched to a gene: 15. There are 16 residues in the CDR3. CDR1 is DFQATT and CDR2 is SNEGSKA in the germline V gene (reference sequence). This CDR3 is CSASDPAGTDGYEQYF. DNA of the CDR3: TGCAGTGCTAGTGACCCAGCCGGGACAGACGGATACGAGCAGTACTTC.

The rearrangement uses TRBV27 and TRBJ2-1, with 7 bases matching TRBD1. Germline CDR1 MNHEY, CDR2 SMNVEV (reference sequence). J lost 0 bases, V lost 6 bases, and 5 bases had no gene match. The CDR3 contains 15 residues. The CDR3 sequence is CASRPRDSSYNEQFF. CDR3 coding DNA: TGTGCCAGCAGGCCCCGGGACAGCTCCTACAATGAGCAGTTCTTC.

The V call is TRBV5-1, the J call TRBJ2-1, with 13 bases matching TRBD2. The trim removed 4 bases at V and 8 bases at J, leaving 6 bases unmatched. Germline V gene lookup returns CDR1 SGHRS and CDR2 YFSETQ. This CDR3 spans 15 amino acids. The CDR3 reads CASSGGTSGDDEQFF. The CDR3, as DNA: TGCGCCAGCAGCGGGGGGACTAGCGGGGACGATGAGCAGTTCTTC.

The rearrangement uses TRBV20-1 and TRBJ1-3; D is unclear. Germline-derived CDR1 and CDR2 are DFQATT and SNEGSKA (reference sequence). This CDR3 contains 11 residues. V was cut by 7 bases and J by 4 bases, with 8 bases left in between. This CDR3 is CSVLEGNTIYF. CDR3 in DNA: TGCAGTGTCCTAGAAGGAAACACCATATATTTT.

The V gene is TRBV7-2, the J gene TRBJ2-5; tentative D call: TRBD2 (5 bases). Trimming took off 2 bases at V and 5 bases at J, with 18 bases between the two ends. Germline CDR1 reads SGHTA; CDR2 reads FQGNSA. This CDR3 is 16 amino acids long. Here the CDR3 reads CASSLMADVRGETQYF. DNA of the CDR3: TGTGCCAGCAGCTTAATGGCGGACGTACGCGGGGAGACCCAGTACTTC.

The chain links TRBV7-2 to TRBJ2-1; the D gene is possibly TRBD1 (6 bases). Per germline, CDR1 SGHTA and CDR2 FQGNSA. The CDR3 extends over 11 amino acids. V shed 7 bases and J shed 9 bases, with 10 bases lying between them. CDR3 coding DNA: TGTGCCAGCACCACAGGGATTGAGCAGTTCTTC. It codes for CASTTGIEQFF. Supplemented by reference TRBV7-2 and TRBJ2-1, the full variable domain reads GAGVSQSPSNKVTEKGKDVELRCDPISGHTALYWYRQSLGQGLEFLIYFQGNSAPDKSGLPSDRFSAERTGGSVSTLTIQRTQQEDSAVYLCASTTGIEQFFGPGTRLTVL.

This chain connects TRBV20-1 to TRBJ1-1, with 8 positions matching TRBD1. Trimming cost V 5 bases and J 0 bases; bases outside gene matches: 2. Germline V gives CDR1 DFQATT, CDR2 SNEGSKA (reference sequence). The CDR3 spans 13 residues. DNA for the CDR3: TGCAGTGCTGTGGACAGGGTGAACACTGAAGCTTTCTTT. Translating it yields CSAVDRVNTEAFF.

V and J are TRBV12-3 or TRBV12-4 and TRBJ2-7; 7 positions match TRBD2. The CDR3 runs 17 residues. Unmatched junction bases numbered 19, after V lost 6 bases and J lost 5 bases. DNA of the CDR3: TGTGCCAGCAGCAGTTCCGGGACTACCCACCATGTGGACGAGCAGTACTTC. Translation gives CASSSSGTTHHVDEQYF.

In this sample, this clonotype turned up a few times. The rearrangement joins TRBV11-2 to TRBJ2-2, with a tentative D call TRBD1 (7 bases). Germline V lookup: CDR1 SGHAT, CDR2 FQNNGV. Trimming removed 5 bases at V and 4 bases at J, with 14 bases between. This CDR3 region has 15 residues. CDR3 sequence: CASSRRGDSTGELFF. The CDR3, as DNA: TGTGCCAGCAGCCGCAGGGGGGATTCCACCGGGGAGCTGTTTTTT.

There are many counts of this clonotype. The V gene is TRBV4-2, the J gene TRBJ2-4, with 15 bases matching TRBD2. Germline CDR1 and CDR2: LGHNA and YNFKEQ. The J segment lost 9 bases and the V segment lost 2 bases, leaving 17 bases of the junction unmatched. This CDR3 comprises 20 residues. In nucleotides, the CDR3 is TGTGCCAGCAGCCAACTGGACAGGGACGGACTAGCGGGAGGGCCGGCCATTCAGTACTTC. Translation gives CASSQLDRDGLAGGPAIQYF.

This rearrangement joins TRBV20-1 to TRBJ2-1, with D perhaps matching TRBD2 (5 bases). Germline CDR1 is DFQATT and CDR2 is SNEGSKA (reference sequence). The V end lost 4 bases, the J end lost 2 bases, and 12 bases lay between the germline ends. The CDR3 is made up of 14 amino acids. CDR3 region: CSATPPGTYNEQFF. The CDR3 DNA follows: TGCAGTGCTACCCCCCCGGGAACCTACAATGAGCAGTTCTTC.

Regarding this clonotype: A read error may produce the germline difference seen at one junction end. The CDR3 sequence is CASSGGARGQPRHF. CDR3 bases: TGTGCCAGCAGCGGTGGCGCTAGGGGTCAGCCCCGGCATTTT. The chain joins TRBV7-2 to TRBJ1-5, with D possibly TRBD1 on 5 matching bases. CDR1 and CDR2 from the germline V gene are SGHTA and FQGNSA. The CDR3 sequence is 14 residues long.

This clonotype was detected many times. In DNA, the CDR3 is TGTGCCAGCTCAGCGACTGGTCAGTCTGGGGCCAACGTCCTGACTTTC. Its protein product is CASSATGQSGANVLTF. The chain combines TRBV18 with TRBJ2-6; D unclear. V was clipped by 5 bases and J by 1 base, with 12 bases between them. The germline V gene encodes CDR1 KGHSH and CDR2 LQKENI. CDR3 length: 16 amino acids.

About this clonotype: This may be a read error: a much more frequent sequence differs by one nucleotide. The chain joins TRBV5-1 to TRBJ1-1; weak D call: TRBD1 (5 bases). V lost 1 base, J lost 0 bases, and 10 bases lay in between. CDR1 SGHRS and CDR2 YFSETQ come from the germline V gene. The length of the CDR3 is 15 residues. The CDR3 DNA follows: TGCGCCAGCAGCTTGAGGGACTTCATGAACACTGAAGCTTTCTTT. It translates to CASSLRDFMNTEAFF.

The chain employs TRBV4-1 and TRBJ2-1; D unresolved. Germline lookup yields CDR1 MGHRA and CDR2 YSYEKL. Trimming stripped 4 bases from V and 0 bases from J, with 16 bases between. The CDR3 loop spans 17 amino acids. CDR3 sequence (DNA): TGCGCCAGCAGCCGTGTAACCGGTGTGGGCTCCTACAATGAGCAGTTCTTC. Amino acid sequence: CASSRVTGVGSYNEQFF.

The chain links TRBV10-3 to TRBJ2-1; D remains unclear. Germline V gene lookup returns CDR1 ENHRY and CDR2 SYGVKD. The V end was cut by 0 bases, the J end by 8 bases, with 11 bases between. CDR3 size: 14 residues. CDR3 protein: CAISESTWADEQFF. The DNA for the CDR3 is TGTGCCATCAGTGAGTCGACGTGGGCCGATGAGCAGTTCTTC.

Note on this clonotype: Just one base apart from a much larger clone, this may be a read error. The chain joins TRBV7-9 to TRBJ2-1, with TRBD1 matching over 8 bases. CDR1 is SEHNR and CDR2 is FQNEAQ in the germline V gene (reference sequence). The V and J ends lost 6 bases and 13 bases, in that order; junction bases with no gene match: 14. The CDR3 is made up of 14 amino acids. CDR3 bases: TGTGCCAGCAGGACCGGGACAGGACAAGAGACCCAGTTCTTC. Residues: CASRTGTGQETQFF.

This clonotype has more than one count but fewer than ten. The V call is TRBV10-3, the J call TRBJ2-7; weak D call: TRBD2 (6 bases). Germline V gives CDR1 ENHRY, CDR2 SYGVKD. The CDR3 runs 12 residues. V was trimmed by 4 bases and J by 6 bases, leaving 10 bases between them. CDR3 loop: CAISAGVLEQYF. In nucleotides, the CDR3 is TGTGCCATCAGTGCGGGGGTTCTCGAGCAGTACTTC.

Many counts were recorded for this clonotype. J is TRBJ2-7 and V is TRBV6-5; D is perhaps TRBD2 (5 bases). The CDR3 loop spans 13 amino acids. CDR1 is MNHEY and CDR2 is SVGAGI in the germline V gene. Trimming pared 8 bases from V and 2 bases from J, leaving 13 bases between. The DNA of the CDR3 is TGTGCCAGCTCGCGCGGAGGAACCTACGAGCAGTACTTC. Encoded protein: CASSRGGTYEQYF.

This clonotype was observed a few times. The rearrangement uses TRBV7-2 and TRBJ2-5; TRBD1 might be the D (6 bases). The V gene's germline CDR1 is SGHTA and CDR2 FQGNSA. This CDR3 has 15 residues. V was shortened by 1 base and J by 2 bases, with 11 bases between the two germline ends. The CDR3 sequence is CASSLVWDKQETQYF. CDR3 coding DNA: TGTGCCAGCAGCTTAGTCTGGGACAAACAAGAGACCCAGTACTTC. Filled out from reference TRBV7-2 and TRBJ2-5, the complete variable domain reads GAGVSQSPSNKVTEKGKDVELRCDPISGHTALYWYRQSLGQGLEFLIYFQGNSAPDKSGLPSDRFSAERTGGSVSTLTIQRTQQEDSAVYLCASSLVWDKQETQYFGPGTRLLVL.

The chain combines TRBV2 with TRBJ2-1; maybe TRBD1 (5 bases). The CDR3 length is 15 residues. Germline-derived CDR1 and CDR2 are SNHLY and FYNNEI. V gave up 6 bases and J gave up 0 bases, with 12 bases separating them. The CDR3 region has the DNA TGTGCCAGCAGAAGGGGTGATGGCTCCTACAATGAGCAGTTCTTC. Amino acids: CASRRGDGSYNEQFF.

The chain joins TRBV12-3 or TRBV12-4 to TRBJ1-4, with D perhaps TRBD1 (5 bases). The CDR3 has 15 amino acids. V was shortened by 5 bases and J by 4 bases, with 14 bases between the two germline ends. DNA for the CDR3: TGTGCCAGCAGTCCGGGACCCTCGCTTAATGAAAAACTGTTTTTT. Encoded protein: CASSPGPSLNEKLFF.